This T cell receptor (beta chain) was captured in a study of CD8 T cells in Susac syndrome. cDNA came from approximately 0.5 to 1 ug RNA primed by random hexamers. Coverage of TCR beta CDR3 amplification by immunoSEQ multiplex PCR extended to 54 Vbeta and 13 Jbeta. TCRdb redid the calling of the immunoSEQ multiplex PCR reads with MiXCR, one entry per CDR3 protein. The top ten hold 0.09% to 0.13% of the sample, which has more than 55,000 distinct CDR3 sequences, 96% seen once. CD8+ and CD4+ T cells circulating in blood were sequenced for TCR beta. The CDR3 sequence is 14 residues long. V was pared by 6 bases and J by 6 bases, with 10 bases of the junction left unmatched. Germline V gene data show CDR1 as MNHEY and CDR2 as SVGEGT.

The receptor's source is a human donor with multiple sclerosis. V is TRBV6-2 or TRBV6-3 and J is TRBJ1-2; 7 bases line up with TRBD1. Sequenced input: CD4+ T cells from PBMCs. The CDR3 DNA sequence: TGTGCCAGCAGACCCCAGGGGGGAATGAATGGCTACACCTTC. Its translation is CASRPQGGMNGYTF.